The rows below give T cell receptor beta chains drawn from one sample of a study of T-cell reconstitution after alpha-beta-depleted transplantation in children. TCRdb independently ran MiXCR on the PCR reads; one entry per CDR3 protein. The table records under 850,000 distinct CDR3 sequences, under 15% of them present only once. The specimen was PBMCs, collected before TCRalphabeta/CD19-depleted stem cell transplant. These receptors were taken from a girl aged 2 to 10 with congenital amegakaryocytic thrombocytopenia, due to receive a stem cell transplant. Each CDR3 is given with its conserved first and last residue.

J | V | CDR3
TRBJ2-3 | TRBV12-3/TRBV12-4 | CASILDSGQGNTDTQYF
TRBJ2-2 | TRBV10-3 | CAIRRGTSGRAGELFF
TRBJ1-1 | TRBV6-5 | CASSWGVGTEAIF
TRBJ1-2 | TRBV20-1 | CSARDLGGGTGEGYTF
TRBJ1-5 | TRBV5-5 | CASSAGDTYSNQPQHF
TRBJ1-2 | TRBV12-3/TRBV12-4 | CASTVGRNYGYTF
TRBJ1-5 | TRBV20-1 | CSAMTVRGGQPQHF
TRBJ2-5 | TRBV25-1 | CASSESGGRAFQETQYF
TRBJ1-1 | TRBV5-1 | CASSFGPGDTEAFF
TRBJ1-5 | TRBV20-1 | CSARDHLRPLQPQHF
TRBJ2-7 | TRBV20-1 | CSARVGGSIDEQYF
TRBJ2-1 | TRBV2 | CASCYGLAGEGGGYNEQFF
TRBJ2-4 | TRBV28 | CASSTDAGKNIQYF
TRBJ2-2 | TRBV20-1 | CSASQGANTGELFF
TRBJ1-2 | TRBV15 | CATRGQGAAYGYTF
TRBJ2-7 | TRBV12-5 | CASGLDYEQYF
TRBJ1-3 | TRBV7-9 | CASSLTRGNTIYF
TRBJ1-5 | TRBV10-2 | CASSDRQYSNQPQHF
TRBJ2-7 | TRBV29-1 | CSVEAGYEQYF
TRBJ2-7 | TRBV6-2/TRBV6-3 | CASSYNIAYEQYF
TRBJ2-1 | TRBV7-9 | CASTLWRSSYNEQFF
TRBJ2-7 | TRBV3-1 | CASSPTQGSIVFHEQYF
TRBJ2-3 | TRBV10-1 | CASSESIDTQYF
TRBJ2-6 | TRBV5-1 | CASSSGVTGANVLTF
TRBJ2-1 | TRBV20-1 | CSARAHRGFYNEQFF
TRBJ2-1 | TRBV20-1 | CSARDFVRRYNEQFF
TRBJ2-7 | TRBV29-1 | CSVKDPYSSYEQYF
TRBJ2-2 | TRBV5-1 | CASSSTSAGTGELFF
TRBJ1-4 | TRBV4-2 | CASSQEVKGALEKLFF
TRBJ1-1 | TRBV12-3/TRBV12-4 | CASRPQGAWGKFMNTEAFF
TRBJ2-7 | TRBV9 | CASSTGLSLSYEQYF
TRBJ2-7 | TRBV3-1 | CASSQSGLAGAGQYF
TRBJ2-1 | TRBV28 | CASSPSGGDEQFF
TRBJ2-3 | TRBV23-1 | CASSPVVSDPPPGNTGFTDTQYF
TRBJ1-5 | TRBV20-1 | CSARVGTGRNQPQHF
TRBJ2-2 | TRBV2 | CASRALGAGELFF